The text below deals with one TCR beta chain. It lacks a known antigen. Base quality data are lacking; no much larger clone is found one base away. The data stem from a study of blood T cell repertoires in COVID-19 (TCRdb year 2020). Concerning the study at large: Collaborator samples came from the United States, Italy and Spain and covered acute and convalescent phases of COVID-19. The sample metadata nearly always contained a de-identified subject ID, COVID-19 status, age in years and sex. Where available, HLA class I and class II types were obtained from metadata supplied by the sample provider rather than from assay-based typing. The material from the prospective study consisted of cDNA or gDNA derived from T cells, B-cell-depleted T cells, or PBMCs. The repertoires were made available in a free public database intended to serve as a resource for research on the immune response to SARS-CoV-2. The dataset comprised deeply sampled blood TCRbeta repertoires from subjects exposed to, actively infected with, or recovered from COVID-19. Samples came from the ongoing ImmuneRACE study (first 160 participants) plus 1,254 subjects from 6 global collaborators. What the study reported, not specific to this receptor: The amount of clinical and demographic metadata varied by source and participant and was provided uncurated.

The immunoSEQ Assay, a bias-controlled multiplex PCR, was used to amplify TCRbeta CDR3 regions from genomic DNA. Turning to the authors' computational methods: Nucleated cell counts per sample were estimated from amplification of reference gene primers within the assay. To quantify the absolute abundance of each unique TCRbeta CDR3 rearrangement, sequence reads were collapsed and filtered. Productive Simpson clonality was computed per sample as the square root of Simpson's diversity index over productive rearrangements. TCRdb re-hosts the immuneACCESS table, in-frame sequences only. Its copies lack some clones; in the studies checked, an unresolved V gene accounts for under half of them, and the cause for the rest is not known. V and J calls and clone size are as listed in that table; D and trimming were resolved from the DNA. This sample gives about 190,000 clones in total; around 84% of them show up just once. The leading ten clones occupy under 15% of the sample.

Collaborating institutions collected whole blood in K2EDTA tubes following their own protocols. For TCRbeta analysis, collaborators shipped samples in one of three forms: frozen whole blood, isolated PBMCs, or DNA extracted from either of those sample types. The germline ends are 11 bases apart after V is trimmed by 3 bases and J by 0 bases. The germline V gene specifies LGHNA as CDR1 and YNFKEQ as CDR2. From cysteine to phenylalanine, the CDR3 is 16 amino acids long. The CDR3 DNA has 48 bases and is translated from base 1. The rearrangement combines TRBV4-2 with TRBJ1-4; no D segment can be confidently identified. The sample was peripheral blood. This TCR derives from a man aged 30 to 39 with active or convalescent COVID-19. The nucleotides are TGTGCCAGCAGCCATCGGGTGATGTCAACTAATGAAAAACTGTTTTTT. Translation gives CASSHRVMSTNEKLFF.